This paragraph covers one T cell receptor (beta chain) sequence. What it binds is not known. A 120-subject validation cohort, separate from the approximately 720-subject first cohort, supplied the donors. This entry belongs to a study of cytomegalovirus exposure and HLA in healthy donors. Study-level points and caveats: Specificity for CMV antigens was confirmed in vitro for a few of the CMV-associated chains.

Only in-frame clones appear in the TCRdb table, and some are missing; sequencing was by immunoSEQ multiplex PCR. The table includes approximately 70,000 clones, 94% detected once. The germline V gene encodes CDR1 KGHSH and CDR2 LQKENI. Trimming removed 1 base from V and 7 bases from J, with 13 bases in between. This CDR3 comprises 15 residues. The TCR sequence derives from a woman aged 18-29 years in good health and CMV-seronegative. V usage is TRBV18 and J usage is TRBJ1-4; no clear D. Sequenced input: PBMCs. The CDR3: CASSPRESRSEKLFF. CDR3 sequence (DNA): TGTGCCAGCTCACCACGCGAGAGTCGGAGTGAAAAACTGTTTTTT.